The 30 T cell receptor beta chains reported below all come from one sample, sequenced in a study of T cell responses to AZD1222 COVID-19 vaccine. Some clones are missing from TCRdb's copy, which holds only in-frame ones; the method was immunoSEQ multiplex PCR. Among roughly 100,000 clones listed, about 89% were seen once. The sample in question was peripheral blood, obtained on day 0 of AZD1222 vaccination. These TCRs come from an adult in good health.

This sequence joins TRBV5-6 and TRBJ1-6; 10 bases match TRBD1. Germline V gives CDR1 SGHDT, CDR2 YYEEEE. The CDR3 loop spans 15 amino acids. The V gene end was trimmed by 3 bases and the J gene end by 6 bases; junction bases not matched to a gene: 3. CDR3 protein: CASSSTGGLNSPLHF. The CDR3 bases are TGTGCCAGCAGCTCGACAGGGGGCCTTAATTCACCCCTCCACTTT.

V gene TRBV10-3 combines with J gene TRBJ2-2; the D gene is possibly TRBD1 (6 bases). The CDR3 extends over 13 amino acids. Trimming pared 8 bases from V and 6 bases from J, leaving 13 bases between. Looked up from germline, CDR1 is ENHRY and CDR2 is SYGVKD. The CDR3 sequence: CAIFRGKAGELFF. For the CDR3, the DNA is TGTGCCATCTTCAGGGGCAAGGCCGGGGAGCTGTTTTTT.

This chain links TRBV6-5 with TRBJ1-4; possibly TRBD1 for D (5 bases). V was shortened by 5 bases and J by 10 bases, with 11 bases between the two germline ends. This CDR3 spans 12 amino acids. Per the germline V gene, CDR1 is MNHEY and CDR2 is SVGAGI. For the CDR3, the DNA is TGTGCCAGCAGTCCGGCGGGGGGAAAACTGTTTTTT. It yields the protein CASSPAGGKLFF.

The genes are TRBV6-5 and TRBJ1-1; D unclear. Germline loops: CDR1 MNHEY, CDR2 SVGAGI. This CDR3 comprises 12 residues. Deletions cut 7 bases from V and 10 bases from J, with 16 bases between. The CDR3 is CASTKDSVRAFF. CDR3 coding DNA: TGTGCCAGCACCAAAGACTCGGTACGAGCTTTCTTT.

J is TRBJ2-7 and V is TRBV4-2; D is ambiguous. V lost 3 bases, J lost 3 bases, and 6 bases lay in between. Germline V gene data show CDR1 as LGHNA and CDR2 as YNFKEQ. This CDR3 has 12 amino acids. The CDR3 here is CASSQKHYEQYF. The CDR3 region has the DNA TGTGCCAGCAGCCAGAAGCACTACGAGCAGTACTTC.

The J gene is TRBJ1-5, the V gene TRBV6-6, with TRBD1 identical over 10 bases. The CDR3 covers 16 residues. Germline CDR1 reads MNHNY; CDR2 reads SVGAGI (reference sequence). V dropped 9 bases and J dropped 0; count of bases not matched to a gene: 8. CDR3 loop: CASLGTGVPSNQPQHF. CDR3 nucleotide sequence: TGTGCCAGTCTAGGGACAGGGGTCCCTAGCAATCAGCCCCAGCATTTT.

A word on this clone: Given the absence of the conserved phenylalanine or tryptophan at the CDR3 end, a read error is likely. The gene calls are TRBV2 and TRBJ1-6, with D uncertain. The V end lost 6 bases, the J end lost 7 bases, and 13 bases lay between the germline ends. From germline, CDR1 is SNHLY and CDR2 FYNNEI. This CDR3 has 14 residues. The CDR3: CASSYSPGNSPLHL. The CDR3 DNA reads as TGTGCCAGCAGCTATTCCCCGGGGAATTCACCCCTCCACCTT.

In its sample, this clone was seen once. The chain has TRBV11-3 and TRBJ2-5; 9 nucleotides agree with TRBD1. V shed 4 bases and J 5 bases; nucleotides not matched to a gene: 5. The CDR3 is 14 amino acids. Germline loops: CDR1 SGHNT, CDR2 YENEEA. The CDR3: CASSSHRGQETQYF. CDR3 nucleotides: TGTGCCAGCAGCTCTCACAGGGGGCAGGAGACCCAGTACTTC.

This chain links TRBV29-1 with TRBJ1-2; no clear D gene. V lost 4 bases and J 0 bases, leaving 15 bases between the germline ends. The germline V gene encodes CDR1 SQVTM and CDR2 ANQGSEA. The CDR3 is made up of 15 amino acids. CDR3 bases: TGCAGCGTTGTAGTCCCGGGCAGAGCTAACTATGGCTACACCTTC. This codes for CSVVVPGRANYGYTF.

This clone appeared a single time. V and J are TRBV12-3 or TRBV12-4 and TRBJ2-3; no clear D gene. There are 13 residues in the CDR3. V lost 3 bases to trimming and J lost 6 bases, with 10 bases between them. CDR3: CASSLRSSDTQYF. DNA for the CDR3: TGTGCCAGCAGTTTGCGGAGCTCCGATACGCAGTATTTT.

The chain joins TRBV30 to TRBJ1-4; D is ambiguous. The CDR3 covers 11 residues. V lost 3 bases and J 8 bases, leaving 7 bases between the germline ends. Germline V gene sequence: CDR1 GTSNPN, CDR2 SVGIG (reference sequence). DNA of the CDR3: TGTGCCTGGAGGATAAGAGAAAAACTGTTTTTT. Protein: CAWRIREKLFF.

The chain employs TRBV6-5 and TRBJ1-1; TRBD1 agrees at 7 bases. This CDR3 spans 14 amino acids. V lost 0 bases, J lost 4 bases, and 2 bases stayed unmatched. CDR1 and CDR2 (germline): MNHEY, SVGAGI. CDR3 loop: CASSYSTGATEAFF. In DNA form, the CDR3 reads TGTGCCAGCAGTTACTCTACAGGGGCCACTGAAGCTTTCTTT.

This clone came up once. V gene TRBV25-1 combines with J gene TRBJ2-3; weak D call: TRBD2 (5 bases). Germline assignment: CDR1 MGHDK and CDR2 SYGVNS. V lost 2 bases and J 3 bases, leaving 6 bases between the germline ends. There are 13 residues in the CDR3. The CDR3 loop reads CASSEDYTDTQYF. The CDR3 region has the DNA TGTGCCAGCAGTGAAGACTATACAGATACGCAGTATTTT.

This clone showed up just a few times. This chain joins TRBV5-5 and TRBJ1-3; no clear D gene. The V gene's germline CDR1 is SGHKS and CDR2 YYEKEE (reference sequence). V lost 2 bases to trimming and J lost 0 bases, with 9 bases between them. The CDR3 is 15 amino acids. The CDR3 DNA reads TGTGCCAGCAGCTTTGGCGGTAACTCTGGAAACACCATATATTTT. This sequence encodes CASSFGGNSGNTIYF.

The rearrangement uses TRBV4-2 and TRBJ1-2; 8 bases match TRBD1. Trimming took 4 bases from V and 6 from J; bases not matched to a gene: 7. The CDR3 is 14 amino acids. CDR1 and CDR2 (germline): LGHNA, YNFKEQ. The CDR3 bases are TGTGCCAGCAGCCCGACAGGGGTTCATCATGGCTACACCTTC. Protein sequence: CASSPTGVHHGYTF.

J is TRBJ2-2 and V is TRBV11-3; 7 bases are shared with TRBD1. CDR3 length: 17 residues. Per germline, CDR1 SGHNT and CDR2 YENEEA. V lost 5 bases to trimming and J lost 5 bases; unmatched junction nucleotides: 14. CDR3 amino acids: CASSPSGTGAETGELFF. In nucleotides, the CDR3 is TGTGCCAGCAGCCCGAGCGGTACAGGGGCCGAGACCGGGGAGCTGTTTTTT.

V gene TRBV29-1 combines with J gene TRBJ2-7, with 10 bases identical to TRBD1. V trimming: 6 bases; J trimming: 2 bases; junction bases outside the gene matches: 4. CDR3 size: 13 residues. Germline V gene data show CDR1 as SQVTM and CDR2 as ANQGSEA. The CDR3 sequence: CSVLDRGAYEQYF. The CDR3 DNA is TGCAGCGTCTTGGACAGGGGGGCCTACGAGCAGTACTTC.

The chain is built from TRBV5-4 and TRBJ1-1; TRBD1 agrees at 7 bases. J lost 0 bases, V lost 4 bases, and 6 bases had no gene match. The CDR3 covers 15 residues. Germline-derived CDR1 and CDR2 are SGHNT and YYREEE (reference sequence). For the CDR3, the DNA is TGTGCCAGCAGCGGGGGGGGACAGCTGAACACTGAAGCTTTCTTT. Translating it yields CASSGGGQLNTEAFF.

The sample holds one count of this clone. The CDR3 protein is CASSPAGALDEQYF. The CDR3 DNA is TGTGCCAGCAGCCCGGCCGGGGCGCTGGACGAGCAGTACTTC. The rearrangement links TRBV7-8 to TRBJ2-7, with D tentatively TRBD1 or TRBD2 (5 bases each). Trimming cost V 5 bases and J 5 bases, with 16 bases left between them. Germline V lookup: CDR1 SGHVS, CDR2 FQNEAQ. The CDR3 has 14 residues.

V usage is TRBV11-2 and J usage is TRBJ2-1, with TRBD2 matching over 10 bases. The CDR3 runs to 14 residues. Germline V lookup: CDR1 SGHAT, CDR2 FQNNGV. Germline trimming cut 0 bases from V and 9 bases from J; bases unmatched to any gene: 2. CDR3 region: CASSLDRTSGEQFF. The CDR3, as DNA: TGTGCCAGCAGCTTAGATCGGACTAGCGGTGAGCAGTTCTTC.

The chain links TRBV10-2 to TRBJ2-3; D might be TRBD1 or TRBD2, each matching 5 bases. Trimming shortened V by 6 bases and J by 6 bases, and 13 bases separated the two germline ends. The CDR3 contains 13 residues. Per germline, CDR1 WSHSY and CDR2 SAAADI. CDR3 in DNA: TGCGCCAGCAGCGACATGGGGGAGGATACGCAGTATTTT. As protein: CASSDMGEDTQYF.

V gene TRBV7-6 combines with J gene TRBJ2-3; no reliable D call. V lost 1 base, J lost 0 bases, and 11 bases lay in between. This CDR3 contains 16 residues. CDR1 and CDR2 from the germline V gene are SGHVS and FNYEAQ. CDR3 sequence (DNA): TGTGCCAGCAGCTTAGGGGCTACACCTAGCACAGATACGCAGTATTTT. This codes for CASSLGATPSTDTQYF.

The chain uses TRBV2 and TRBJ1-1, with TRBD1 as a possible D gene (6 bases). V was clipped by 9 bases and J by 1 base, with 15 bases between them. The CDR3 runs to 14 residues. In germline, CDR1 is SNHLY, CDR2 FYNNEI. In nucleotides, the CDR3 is TGTGCCAGAACACAGGGACCAACGAACACTGAAGCTTTCTTT. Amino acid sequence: CARTQGPTNTEAFF. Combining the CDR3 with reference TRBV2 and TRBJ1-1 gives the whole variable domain EPEVTQTPSHQVTQMGQEVILRCVPISNHLYFYWYRQILGQKVEFLVSFYNNEISEKSEIFDDQFSVERPDGSNFTLKIRSTKLEDSAMYFCARTQGPTNTEAFFGQGTRLTVV.

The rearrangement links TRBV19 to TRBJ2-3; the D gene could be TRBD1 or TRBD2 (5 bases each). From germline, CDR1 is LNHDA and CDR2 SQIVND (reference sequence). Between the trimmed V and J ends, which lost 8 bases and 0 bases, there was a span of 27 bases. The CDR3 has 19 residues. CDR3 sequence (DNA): TGTGCCAGTCGAGGGGACCTAAGGGGCCCTCTGCCTAGCACAGATACGCAGTATTTT. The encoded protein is CASRGDLRGPLPSTDTQYF.

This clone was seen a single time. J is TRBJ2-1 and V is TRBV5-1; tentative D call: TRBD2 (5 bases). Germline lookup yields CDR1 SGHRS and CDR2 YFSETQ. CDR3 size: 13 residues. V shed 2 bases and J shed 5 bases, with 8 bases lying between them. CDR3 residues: CASSFTGDNEQFF. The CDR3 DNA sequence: TGCGCCAGCAGCTTTACCGGGGACAATGAGCAGTTCTTC.

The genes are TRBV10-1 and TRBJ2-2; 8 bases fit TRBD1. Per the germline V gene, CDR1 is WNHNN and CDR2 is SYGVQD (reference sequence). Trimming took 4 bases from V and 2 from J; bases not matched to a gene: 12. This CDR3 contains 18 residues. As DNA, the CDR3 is TGCGCCAGCAGTGGGGACTTCAGGACAGGGCTTAACACCGGGGAGCTGTTTTTT. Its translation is CASSGDFRTGLNTGELFF.

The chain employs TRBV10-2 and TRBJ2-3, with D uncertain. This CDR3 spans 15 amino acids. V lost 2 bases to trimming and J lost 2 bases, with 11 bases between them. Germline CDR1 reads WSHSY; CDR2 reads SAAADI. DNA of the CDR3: TGCGCCAGCAGTGAGGGCCAGGCGAACACAGATACGCAGTATTTT. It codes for CASSEGQANTDTQYF.

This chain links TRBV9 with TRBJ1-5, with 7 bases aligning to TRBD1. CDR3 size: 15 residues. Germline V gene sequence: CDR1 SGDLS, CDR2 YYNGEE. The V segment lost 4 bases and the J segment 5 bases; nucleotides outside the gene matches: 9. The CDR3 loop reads CASSSYGQDDQPQHF. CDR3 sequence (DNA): TGTGCCAGCAGCAGTTACGGACAGGACGATCAGCCCCAGCATTTT.

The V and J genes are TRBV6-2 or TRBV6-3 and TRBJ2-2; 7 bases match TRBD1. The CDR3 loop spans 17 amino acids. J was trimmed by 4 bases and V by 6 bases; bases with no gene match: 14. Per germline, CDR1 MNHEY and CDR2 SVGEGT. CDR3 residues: CASSPDRAHRGTGELFF. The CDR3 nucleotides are TGTGCCAGCAGCCCCGACAGGGCTCATCGGGGCACCGGGGAGCTGTTTTTT.

This CDR3 reads CASSLGLAGGPYNEQFF. DNA for the CDR3: TGCGCCAGCAGCTTGGGACTAGCGGGGGGACCCTACAATGAGCAGTTCTTC. The genes are TRBV5-1 and TRBJ2-1; 13 bases align to TRBD2. Trimming cost V 0 bases and J 2 bases; bases outside gene matches: 2. CDR1 SGHRS and CDR2 YFSETQ come from the germline V gene. CDR3 size: 17 residues.